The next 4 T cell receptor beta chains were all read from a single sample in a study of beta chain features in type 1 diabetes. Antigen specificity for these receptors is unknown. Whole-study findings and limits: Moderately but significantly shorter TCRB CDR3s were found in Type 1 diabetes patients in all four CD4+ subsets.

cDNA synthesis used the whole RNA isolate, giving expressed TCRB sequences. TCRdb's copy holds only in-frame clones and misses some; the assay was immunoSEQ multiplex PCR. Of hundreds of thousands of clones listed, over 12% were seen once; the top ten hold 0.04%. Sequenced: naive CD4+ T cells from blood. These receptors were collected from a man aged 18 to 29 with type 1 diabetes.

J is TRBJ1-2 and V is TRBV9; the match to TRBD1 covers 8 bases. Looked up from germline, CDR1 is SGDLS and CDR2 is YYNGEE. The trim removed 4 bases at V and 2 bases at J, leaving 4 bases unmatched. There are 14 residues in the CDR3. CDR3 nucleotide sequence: TGTGCCAGCAGCCGTGGACAGGGAAACTATGGCTACACCTTC. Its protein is CASSRGQGNYGYTF.

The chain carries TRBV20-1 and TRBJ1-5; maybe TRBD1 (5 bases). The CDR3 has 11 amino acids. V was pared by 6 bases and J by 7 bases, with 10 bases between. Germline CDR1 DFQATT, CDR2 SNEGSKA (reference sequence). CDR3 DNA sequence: TGCAGTGCGAGCTGGGGCCAGCCCCAGCATTTT. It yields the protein CSASWGQPQHF.

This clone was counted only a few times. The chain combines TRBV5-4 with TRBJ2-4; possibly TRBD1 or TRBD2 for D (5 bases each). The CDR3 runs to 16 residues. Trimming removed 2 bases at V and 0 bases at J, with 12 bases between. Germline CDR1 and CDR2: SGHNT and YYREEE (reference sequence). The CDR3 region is CASSLERGLAKNIQYF. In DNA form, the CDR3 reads TGTGCCAGCAGCTTAGAGAGGGGTCTAGCCAAAAACATTCAGTACTTC.

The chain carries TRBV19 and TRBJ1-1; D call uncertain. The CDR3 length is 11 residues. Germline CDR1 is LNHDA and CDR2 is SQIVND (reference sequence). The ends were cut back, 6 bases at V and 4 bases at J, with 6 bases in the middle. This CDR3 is CASRWGTEAFF. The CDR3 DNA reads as TGTGCCAGTAGGTGGGGCACTGAAGCTTTCTTT. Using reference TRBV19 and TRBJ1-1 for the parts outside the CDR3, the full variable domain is DGGITQSPKYLFRKEGQNVTLSCEQNLNHDAMYWYRQDPGQGLRLIYYSQIVNDFQKGDIAEGYSVSREKKESFPLTVTSAQKNPTAFYLCASRWGTEAFFGQGTRLTVV.